This T cell receptor (beta chain) was identified in a study of blood T cell repertoires in COVID-19. Across the study: Sources were T cells, B-cell-depleted T cells, or PBMCs; the material itself was cDNA or gDNA.

The CDR3 totals 12 residues. Deletions cut 5 bases from V and 4 bases from J, with 9 bases between. The germline CDR1 and CDR2 sequences are ENHRY and SYGVKD. Authors' methods: The authors estimated nucleated cell counts from reference gene primer amplification. TCRdb's copy holds only in-frame clones and misses some; the assay was immunoSEQ multiplex PCR. Clonal size and the V and J genes are those of that table, whereas D and trimming came from the DNA. The sample has tens of thousands of clones, 85% to 90% seen once. The material sequenced was peripheral blood. V gene TRBV10-3 combines with J gene TRBJ2-7, with unresolved D. This TCR derives from a man older than 75 with active or convalescent COVID-19. The CDR3 region has the DNA TGTGCCATCAGTCCGGGTCAATACGAGCAGTACTTC. Translation: CAISPGQYEQYF.